The 9 T cell receptor beta chains presented below share a single source sample, sequenced in a study of a mutant IDH1 vaccine in newly diagnosed glioma (dated by TCRdb to the early 2020s). Libraries were constructed by the immunoSEQ multiplex PCR assay. The immuneACCESS repertoire file appears here via TCRdb, limited to in-frame rearrangements. These files lack a portion of the clones; in checked studies, under half of the deficit traces to unresolved V genes, and the cause of the others is not known. In all, the sample holds tens of thousands of clones, and roughly 90% of those were seen once. 2% to 2.5% of the sample rests with the top ten. For these TCRs, the target antigens are not known. The time point label here, explained by the study, means: week 11, during vaccination. A 20-mer mutant IDH1 peptide at 300 micrograms in Montanide made up each vaccine dose, which was injected subcutaneously together with topical imiquimod.

Sequencing used PBMCs, obtained from a glioma patient whose treatment included an IDH1 peptide vaccine. The receptors derive from a man aged 50 to 60 with glioma.

This chain links TRBV7-2 with TRBJ2-4; weak D call: TRBD2 (7 bases). The CDR3 extends over 17 amino acids. Germline V CDR1 and CDR2: SGHTA, FQGNSA. Trimming removed 5 bases from V and 2 bases from J, with 19 bases in between. CDR3 residues: CASSVGGGAGSKNIQYF. The CDR3 nucleotides read TGTGCCAGCAGCGTTGGGGGGGGCGCAGGGTCCAAAAACATTCAGTACTTC.

The chain joins TRBV7-9 to TRBJ1-2; no firm D call. The CDR3 is 14 residues long. In germline, CDR1 is SEHNR, CDR2 FQNEAQ (reference sequence). V was clipped by 4 bases and J by 1 base, with 10 bases between them. The CDR3 protein is CASSSMTNNYGYTF. The CDR3 nucleotides are TGTGCCAGCAGCTCGATGACAAATAACTATGGCTACACCTTC. Complete variable domain (other parts from reference TRBV7-9 and TRBJ1-2): DTGVSQNPRHKITKRGQNVTFRCDPISEHNRLYWYRQTLGQGPEFLTYFQNEAQLEKSRLLSDRFSAERPKGSFSTLEIQRTEQGDSAMYLCASSSMTNNYGYTFGSGTRLTVV.

The V gene is TRBV30, the J gene TRBJ2-4; the D gene is possibly TRBD1 (5 bases). This CDR3 is built from 15 residues. Germline assignment: CDR1 GTSNPN and CDR2 SVGIG (reference sequence). The V gene lost 0 bases and the J gene lost 0 bases, with 9 bases spanning the gap. The CDR3 DNA is TGTGCCTGGAGTGTAGGGGTTCTAGCCAAAAACATTCAGTACTTC. Translated, it gives CAWSVGVLAKNIQYF. The full variable domain, completed using reference TRBV30 and TRBJ2-4, is SQTIHQWPATLVQPVGSPLSLECTVEGTSNPNLYWYRQAAGRGLQLLFYSVGIGQISSEVPQNLSASRPQDRQFILSSKKLLLSDSGFYLCAWSVGVLAKNIQYFGAGTRLSVL.

The J gene is TRBJ2-7, the V gene TRBV28; 8 bases fit TRBD2. Germline V lookup: CDR1 MDHEN, CDR2 SYDVKM. The V gene end was trimmed by 7 bases and the J gene end by 4 bases; junction bases not matched to a gene: 3. The CDR3 extends over 12 amino acids. Written as DNA, the CDR3 is TGTGCCAGCATAAGCGGGGGATACGAGCAGTACTTC. Its protein product is CASISGGYEQYF.

This clone was seen only once. This chain uses TRBV5-1 with TRBJ2-7, with a weak D call TRBD1 (6 bases). The CDR3 runs 15 residues. V was trimmed by 3 bases and J by 2 bases, leaving 15 bases between them. Per germline, CDR1 SGHRS and CDR2 YFSETQ. CDR3: CASSSGQFLTYEQYF. In nucleotides, the CDR3 is TGCGCCAGCAGCTCTGGACAGTTTCTAACCTACGAGCAGTACTTC.

The J gene is TRBJ1-3, the V gene TRBV9; 10 nucleotides line up with TRBD1. Germline trimming cut 3 bases from V and 3 bases from J; bases unmatched to any gene: 6. The CDR3 consists of 16 residues. The germline gives CDR1 SGDLS, CDR2 YYNGEE. CDR3 sequence: CASSGDWDRGGNTIYF. The CDR3 DNA reads as TGTGCCAGCAGCGGAGATTGGGACAGGGGTGGAAACACCATATATTTT.

This clone showed up just a few times. CDR3 loop: CASRHPNTEAFF. The CDR3 nucleotides read TGTGCCAGCAGACACCCGAACACTGAAGCTTTCTTT. The V gene is TRBV6-6, the J gene TRBJ1-1; the D is unclear. CDR1 MNHNY and CDR2 SVGAGI come from the germline V gene (reference sequence). The V and J ends lost 6 bases and 1 base respectively, with 6 bases between them. The length of the CDR3 is 12 residues.

This chain links TRBV28 with TRBJ2-7; D may be TRBD2 (5 bases). V was pared by 5 bases and J by 2 bases, with 16 bases between. This CDR3 has 15 residues. Germline assignment: CDR1 MDHEN and CDR2 SYDVKM. CDR3 sequence: CASSTRRGQTYEQYF. The CDR3, as DNA: TGTGCCAGCAGTACCCGTAGAGGGCAGACCTACGAGCAGTACTTC.

This clone has only a few counts. The chain recombines TRBV7-6 with TRBJ1-3; the D is unclear. Germline CDR1 SGHVS, CDR2 FNYEAQ. V dropped 4 bases and J dropped 0 bases, with 19 bases sitting between them. This CDR3 has 18 residues. CDR3 in DNA: TGTGCCAGCAGCTCTGTAACCGGGCTCATCGGCTCTGGAAACACCATATATTTT. Residues: CASSSVTGLIGSGNTIYF.